This passage covers 22 T cell receptor beta chains from one sample sequenced in a study of CD8+ T cells in alopecia areata. RNA, once extracted, was reverse transcribed into cDNA for use as the sequencing template. Clones were sequenced by immunoSEQ multiplex PCR, and TCRdb holds only the in-frame ones, with some missing. The sample includes about 6,000 clones, none of them occurring once. The time point was: mouse skin 6 weeks after grafting, around onset of hair loss. Material: skin, obtained at week 6. These TCRs come from a C3H/HeJ mouse with alopecia areata. The strain bears MHC haplotype H2-k.

Details on this clone: Gene and germline names: mouse. Read sequence stops 4 residues before the CDR3 end, and the germline J gene provides the missing end. The genes are TRBV13-1 and TRBJ2-7; 9 positions match TRBD2. The V gene end was trimmed by 4 bases and the J gene end by 3 bases; junction bases not matched to a gene: 2. The CDR3 contains 13 residues. The V gene's germline CDR1 is NSHNY and CDR2 SYGAGN. Partial CDR3 DNA: TGTGCCAGCAGTAAGGGACTGGGCTAT. As protein: CASSKGLGY. In full, the CDR3 is CASSKGLGYEQYF.

This clone was observed a handful of times. These gene names are mouse names. The CDR3 is cut off 4 residues early in the read; its end comes from the germline J gene. J is TRBJ2-1 and V is TRBV1; 10 bases are shared with TRBD2. The CDR3 extends over 15 amino acids. Germline V gene sequence: CDR1 NSQYPW, CDR2 LRSPGD (reference sequence). J lost 1 base, V lost 6 bases, and 3 bases had no gene match. CDR3 sequence: CTCRGLGSNYAEQFF. The CDR3 DNA, read in part, is TGCACCTGCAGGGGACTGGGGTCAAACTATGCT.

As regards this clone: Gene names are the mouse ones. The read gets to within 4 residues of the CDR3 end, and the germline J gene fills in the rest. The sample holds other DNA sequences that translate to the same CDR3. This rearrangement joins TRBV31 to TRBJ1-2; 7 bases line up with TRBD1. Germline V gene data show CDR1 as GKSSPN and CDR2 as SITVG. The V and J ends lost 2 bases and 0 bases, in that order; junction bases with no gene match: 3. This CDR3 spans 14 amino acids. The CDR3 sequence: CAWSSDRANSDYTF. CDR3 DNA (partial): TGTGCCTGGAGTTCTGACAGGGCAAACTCC.

The sample holds a few counts of this clone. Gene names and germline refer to mouse. The read ends 4 residues shy of where the CDR3 ends; the end is completed using the germline J gene. The rearrangement uses TRBV15 and TRBJ2-1, with TRBD2 matching 9 bases. V gave up 2 bases and J gave up 3 bases; unmatched junction bases: 5. The CDR3 consists of 16 residues. Germline lookup yields CDR1 SGHND and CDR2 FRSKSL. The sequenced part of the CDR3 DNA is TGTGCCAGCAGTTTATGTGGGGGGGCGCCCTATGCT. It codes for CASSLCGGAPYA. The full CDR3 protein reads CASSLCGGAPYAEQFF.

On this clone itself: Genes and germline come from the mouse. From the germline J gene comes the end of the CDR3, since the read stops 4 residues before it. This sequence joins TRBV29 and TRBJ2-7; 8 bases align to TRBD1. J lost 2 bases, V lost 6 bases, and 3 bases had no gene match. CDR1 is MSHET, CDR2 SYDVDS, per germline. The CDR3 extends over 13 amino acids. This CDR3 is CASSSGGPYEQYF. Incomplete CDR3 DNA: TGTGCTAGCAGCTCAGGGGGCCCCTAT.

This clone appeared many times. Gene names refer to mouse genes. Coverage ceases 4 residues before the CDR3 finishes, and the germline J gene fills in the end. This chain uses TRBV13-1 with TRBJ1-1; TRBD1 agrees at 7 bases. Germline CDR1 is NSHNY and CDR2 is SYGAGN. The CDR3 spans 12 residues. The sequenced CDR3 bases are TGTGCCAGCAGTCCCGGGACAGCA. Its translation: CASSPGTA. The full CDR3 reads CASSPGTAEVFF.

Comment on this clone: Gene labels here are mouse ones. The missing CDR3 end, 4 residues past where the read stops, is filled in from the germline J gene. The rearrangement links TRBV29 to TRBJ1-1, with TRBD1 matching 9 bases. Germline CDR1 and CDR2: MSHET and SYDVDS. With 7 bases clipped from V and 1 base from J, the junction kept 7 bases outside the gene matches. CDR3 length equals 15 residues. The CDR3 loop reads CASKNRDRVNTEVFF. CDR3 bases read: TGTGCTAGCAAAAACCGGGACAGGGTAAACACA.

This clone was seen only a few times. The genes are named according to mouse. The DNA read from the CDR3 is TGTGCCAGCGGTGATAATGGGGGCTAT. Amino acid sequence: CASGDNGGY. The full CDR3 is CASGDNGGYEQYF. The genes are TRBV13-2 and TRBJ2-7; D perhaps matches TRBD2 (6 bases). Coverage ceases 4 residues before the CDR3 finishes, and the germline J gene fills in the end. The CDR3 extends over 13 amino acids. Trimming shortened V by 1 base and J by 3 bases, and 8 bases separated the two germline ends. CDR1 and CDR2 from the germline V gene are NNHNN and SYGAGS (reference sequence).

Comments on this clone: Any gene name here is a mouse gene name. The CDR3 extends 4 residues past the end of the read, so its final part is completed from the germline J gene. Other DNA sequences of this sample code for an identical CDR3. The genes are TRBV13-2 and TRBJ2-1; TRBD2 matches at 7 bases. This CDR3 region has 14 residues. Germline-derived CDR1 and CDR2 are NNHNN and SYGAGS (reference sequence). The junction had 1 base not matched to a gene; V was cut back by 0 bases and J by 4 bases. This CDR3 reads CASGDAWGYAEQFF. Partial CDR3 DNA: TGTGCCAGCGGTGATGCCTGGGGGTATGCT.

This clone is medium-sized (0.01 to 0.1%) within its sample. The gene names given are mouse names. The read is 4 residues too short to cover the CDR3 end, so that end is filled in from the germline J gene. V is TRBV1 and J is TRBJ2-3, with 7 positions matching TRBD1. Unmatched junction bases numbered 3, after V lost 3 bases and J lost 0 bases. The V gene's germline CDR1 is NSQYPW and CDR2 LRSPGD (reference sequence). The CDR3 extends over 15 amino acids. The part of the CDR3 DNA that was read is TGCACCTGCAGTGCCACGACAGGGAGTGCAGAA. Translation gives CTCSATTGSAE. The full CDR3 is CTCSATTGSAETLYF.

Of note for this clone: Gene names and germline refer to mouse. Coverage ceases 4 residues before the CDR3 finishes, and the germline J gene fills in the end. The rearrangement joins TRBV13-3 to TRBJ2-2, with 9 positions matching TRBD2. Germline V gene sequence: CDR1 NNHDY, CDR2 SYVADS. The J segment lost 0 bases and the V segment lost 3 bases, leaving 3 bases of the junction unmatched. There are 16 residues in the CDR3. Incomplete CDR3 DNA: TGTGCCAGCAGTGTCGACTGGGGGACAAACACCGGG. Its protein product is CASSVDWGTNTG. The CDR3 reads in full as CASSVDWGTNTGQLYF.

This clone rates as hyperexpanded (1% or more). Any gene name here is a mouse gene name. The read terminates 4 residues ahead of where the CDR3 ends, so the germline J gene completes it. The genes are TRBV13-2 and TRBJ1-1; 7 bases align to TRBD1. Looked up from germline, CDR1 is NNHNN and CDR2 is SYGAGS (reference sequence). The CDR3 totals 12 residues. Incomplete CDR3 DNA: TGTGCCAGCGGTGCCAGGGGGAAA. It yields the protein CASGARGK. The whole CDR3 protein reads CASGARGKEVFF.

This clone was seen at least ten times. Mouse names are used for the genes. The read ends 4 residues shy of where the CDR3 ends; the end is completed using the germline J gene. The chain has TRBV19 and TRBJ1-2, with 9 bases aligning to TRBD1. CDR3 length: 14 residues. Looked up from germline, CDR1 is FNHDT and CDR2 is SITEND (reference sequence). Trimming at V came to 3 bases and at J to 1 base, leaving 1 base not matched to a gene. The sequenced part of the CDR3 DNA is TGTGCCAGCAGTAGGGACAGGGAAAACTCC. Protein sequence: CASSRDRENS. The whole CDR3 is CASSRDRENSDYTF.

There are a few counts of this clone. Mouse gene names apply. The read gets to within 4 residues of the CDR3 end, and the germline J gene fills in the rest. The J gene is TRBJ2-4, the V gene TRBV13-2; TRBD2 matches at 10 bases. After removal of 3 bases from V and 0 bases from J, the junction contained 4 bases not matched to a gene. The CDR3 has 16 amino acids. CDR1 and CDR2 from the germline V gene are NNHNN and SYGAGS (reference sequence). The CDR3 sequence is CASGAGLGVSQNTLYF. The sequenced CDR3 bases are TGTGCCAGCGGTGCCGGACTGGGGGTTAGTCAAAAC.

The table lists this clone with a few counts. One junction end disagrees with the germline gene, perhaps due to a read error. Gene names are the mouse ones. The DNA ends 4 residues before the CDR3 does, and the rest of the CDR3 is filled in from the germline J gene. V usage is TRBV13-1 and J usage is TRBJ2-7; 9 bases map to TRBD2. The CDR3 is 13 residues long. Germline CDR1 is NSHNY and CDR2 is SYGAGN. The CDR3 spells CAGSKGLGYEQYF. The covered CDR3 bases are TGTGCCGGCAGTAAGGGACTGGGCTAT.

Relative to its sample, this clone is medium-sized (0.01 to 0.1%). Gene names refer to mouse genes. The read ends 4 residues before the CDR3 terminus; that terminus is restored from the germline J gene. The chain is built from TRBV16 and TRBJ2-4; 8 bases align to TRBD1. This CDR3 has 13 residues. Germline V gives CDR1 SGHSA, CDR2 FRNQAP. CDR3 amino acids: CASRRQGLNTLYF. CDR3 DNA (partial): TGTGCAAGCAGACGACAGGGGTTGAAC.

As regards this clone: Gene names and germline refer to mouse. Read sequence stops 4 residues before the CDR3 end, and the germline J gene provides the missing end. The chain is built from TRBV14 and TRBJ2-5; D unclear. Trimming left V 5 bases short and J 2 bases short, with 3 bases between. Germline V gives CDR1 SGHDT, CDR2 FRDEAV. The CDR3 sequence is 11 residues long. The CDR3 sequence is CASRSQDTQYF. The CDR3 bases that were read are TGTGCCAGCAGAAGCCAAGAC.

This clone showed up many times. Gene names are mouse gene names. Incomplete CDR3 DNA: TGTGCCAGCAGCCAAAATTCGCCC. It yields the protein CASSQNSP. The complete CDR3 protein is CASSQNSPLYF. The chain couples TRBV5 to TRBJ1-6, with unresolved D. The DNA ends 3 residues before the CDR3 does, and the rest of the CDR3 is filled in from the germline J gene. TRBJ1-6 is an ORF, and what it does is uncertain. Per germline, CDR1 LGHNA and CDR2 YNLKQL (reference sequence). This CDR3 has 11 residues. Trimming pared 2 bases from V and 7 bases from J, leaving 0 bases between.

This clone appeared a few times. Gene names are the mouse ones. The read gets to within 4 residues of the CDR3 end, and the germline J gene fills in the rest. The chain couples TRBV14 to TRBJ2-1; TRBD2 matches 10 bases. Germline assignment: CDR1 SGHDT and CDR2 FRDEAV. The CDR3 runs to 16 residues. Incomplete CDR3 DNA: TGTGCCAGCAGTTTCTTCGGACTGGGGGTCTTGACT. Translating it yields CASSFFGLGVLT. In full, the CDR3 is CASSFFGLGVLTEQFF.

This clone appeared a few times. Gene names and germline match the mouse. The CDR3 end falls 4 residues outside the read, so it is completed with the germline J gene. The V and J genes are TRBV13-3 and TRBJ1-1, with 10 bases identical to TRBD1. V was clipped by 5 bases and J by 0 bases; unmatched bases: 1. The germline gives CDR1 NNHDY, CDR2 SYVADS. The CDR3 covers 14 residues. CDR3 residues: CASRDRGPNTEVFF. The covered CDR3 bases are TGTGCCAGCAGAGACAGGGGGCCAAACACA.

This clone was counted a few times. The genes are named according to mouse. The read comes to an end 4 residues before the CDR3 does, leaving the germline J gene to fill in the end. V usage is TRBV13-2 and J usage is TRBJ1-2, with TRBD1 matching 9 bases. Germline-derived CDR1 and CDR2 are NNHNN and SYGAGS (reference sequence). Trimming took 2 bases from V and 0 from J; bases not matched to a gene: 2. The CDR3 spans 15 residues. Here the CDR3 reads CASGDGQGPNSDYTF. The DNA read from the CDR3 is TGTGCCAGCGGTGACGGACAGGGGCCAAACTCC.

About this clone itself: All gene names here are mouse names. Coverage ceases 4 residues before the CDR3 finishes, and the germline J gene fills in the end. The rearrangement joins TRBV13-1 to TRBJ2-1; 8 bases line up with TRBD1. The CDR3 runs to 15 residues. Germline CDR1 is NSHNY and CDR2 is SYGAGN. V was clipped by 1 base and J by 5 bases; unmatched bases: 5. The sequenced CDR3 bases are TGTGCCAGCAGTGATCCCCAGGGGGCCGATGCT. Translated: CASSDPQGADA. The entire CDR3 protein is CASSDPQGADAEQFF.